In its sample, the clone carrying this TCR beta chain was seen many times. Its matching antigen is unknown. TCRdb re-called the reads with MiXCR, one entry per CDR3 protein. The sample contains roughly 240,000 distinct CDR3 sequences, roughly 6.5% of which appear only once. This sample was taken from a study of T cell repertoires in cytomegalovirus infection. Study results and caveats: Cumulative public TCR beta family frequency identified carriers of CMV plus the relevant HLA.

Germline CDR1 and CDR2: LNHDA and SQIVND (reference sequence). With V trimmed by 5 bases and J by 0 bases, 12 bases remained unmatched. There are 17 residues in the CDR3. The sequenced sample consisted of PBMCs. The chain recombines TRBV19 with TRBJ2-7, with TRBD1 matching 8 bases. This clonotype originated in a human donor in good health (CMV status not recorded). Some clones in this sample may be carry-over from other donors' samples. The CDR3 protein is CASSPRRGTGLSYEQYF. The CDR3 bases are TGTGCCAGTAGTCCCCGTCGGGGGACAGGCCTCTCCTACGAGCAGTACTTC.